This entry describes one TCR beta chain. No antigen is known for it. These data originate in a study of cytomegalovirus exposure and HLA in healthy donors. It was with 60 Vbeta and 13 Jbeta primers that the PCR ran. Assay: immunoSEQ multiplex PCR; the TCRdb copy retains only in-frame clones and omits some. The sample has 100,000 to 150,000 clones; around three quarters are singletons. Findings and caveats of the study: Immune exposure data for these donors was limited to CMV serostatus. A later analysis linked a missense DCLRE1C variant to TCR beta V- and J-gene trimming.

The germline V gene encodes CDR1 SGHRS and CDR2 YFSETQ. This CDR3 is 14 amino acids long. The junction had 5 bases not matched to a gene; V was cut back by 2 bases and J by 6 bases. The sequenced sample was PBMCs. The sequence was collected from a woman aged 45-65 years in good health and CMV-seronegative. This sequence joins TRBV5-1 and TRBJ1-5; 7 bases map to TRBD1. CDR3 sequence (DNA): TGCGCCAGCAGCTTACAGGGGCGCGGTCAGCCCCAGCATTTT. Amino acid sequence: CASSLQGRGQPQHF.